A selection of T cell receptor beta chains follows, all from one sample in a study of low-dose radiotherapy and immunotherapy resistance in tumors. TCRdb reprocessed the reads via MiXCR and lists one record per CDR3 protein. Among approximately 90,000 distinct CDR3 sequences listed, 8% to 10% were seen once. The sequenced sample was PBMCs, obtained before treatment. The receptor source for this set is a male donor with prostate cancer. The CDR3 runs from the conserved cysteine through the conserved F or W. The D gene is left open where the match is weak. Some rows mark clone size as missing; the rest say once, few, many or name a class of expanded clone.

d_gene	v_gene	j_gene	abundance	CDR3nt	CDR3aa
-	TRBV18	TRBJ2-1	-	TGTGCCAGCTCACCACCGCGCGCAGGGCGGGATGAGCAGTTCTTC	CASSPPRAGRDEQFF
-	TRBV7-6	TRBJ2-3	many	TGTGCCAGCAGCTTATATCCGGGGGTGGGAGATACGCAGTATTTT	CASSLYPGVGDTQYF
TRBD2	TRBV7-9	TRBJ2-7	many	TGTGCCAGCAGCTCACCCGGGACTAGCGGTACCTACGAGCAGTACTTC	CASSSPGTSGTYEQYF
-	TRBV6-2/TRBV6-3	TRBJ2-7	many	TGTGCCAGCAGTAACCGACTCGAGACCTACGAGCAGTACTTC	CASSNRLETYEQYF
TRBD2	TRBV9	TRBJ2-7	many	TGTGCCAGCAGCGTAGGGGCGGGAGTCAACTACGAGCAGTACTTC	CASSVGAGVNYEQYF
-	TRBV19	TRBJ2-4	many	TGTGCCAGTAGTATAGAATGGGGAAACATTCAGTACTTC	CASSIEWGNIQYF
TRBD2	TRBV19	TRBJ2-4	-	TGTGCCAGTAGTATAATCGGACTAGCGGGGGATGTCAAAAACATTCAGTACTTC	CASSIIGLAGDVKNIQYF
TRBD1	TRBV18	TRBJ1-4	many	TGTGCCAGCAGCTCGACCGGGACAGGGGCTGAAAAACTGTTTTTT	CASSSTGTGAEKLFF
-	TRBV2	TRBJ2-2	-	TGTGCCAGTCGACATAACACCGGGGAGCTGTTTTTT	CASRHNTGELFF
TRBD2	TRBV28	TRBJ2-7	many	TGTGCCAGCAGTTTATGGCGCGCGGGAGGGGGCTACGAGCAGTACTTC	CASSLWRAGGGYEQYF
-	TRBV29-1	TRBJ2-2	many	TGCAGCGTTCTTAAGGAGCAAGACACCGGGGAGCTGTTTTTT	CSVLKEQDTGELFF
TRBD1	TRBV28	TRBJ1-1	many	TGTGCCAGCAGTTCCGCGGACAGGGAGGACACTGAAGCTTTCTTT	CASSSADREDTEAFF